This is a list of T cell receptor beta chains from one sample in a study of beta chain features in type 1 diabetes. Produced via immunoSEQ multiplex PCR; TCRdb's table is partial and in-frame only. The table lists 300,000 to 350,000 clones, approximately 13% of them singletons. Material for sequencing was naive CD4+ T cells from blood. These receptors were taken from a woman aged 18-30 years with type 1 diabetes. The CDR3 runs from the conserved cysteine through the conserved F or W. The D gene is left open where the match is weak. Size is stated for part of the rows, as once, few or many counts, or as a class when the clone is expanded.

TRBD2 TRBJ2-1 . TRBV4-2 TGTGCCAGCAGTGCGAGTTACACGGGACTAGCGGACAATGAGCAGTTCTTC CASSASYTGLADNEQFF
. TRBJ2-1 few TRBV5-4 TGTGCCAGCAGCTTGGCCCTCGGCTCAGGTGAGCAGTTCTTC CASSLALGSGEQFF
. TRBJ2-7 few TRBV15 TGTGCCACCAGCAGAGATTATTTGCAGGGTGGATCCTACGAGCAGTACTTC CATSRDYLQGGSYEQYF
TRBD2 TRBJ2-2 few TRBV4-2 TGTGCCAGCAGCCAACTAGCGGGAGACACCGGGGAGCTGTTTTTT CASSQLAGDTGELFF
TRBD1 TRBJ1-4 few TRBV15 TGTGCCACCAGCAGAGGGAAGGGACAGTTTAATGAAAAACTGTTTTTT CATSRGKGQFNEKLFF
TRBD2 TRBJ2-1 few TRBV4-3 TGCGCCAGCAGCCGGACTAGCGGGAGGGCCGTAAATGAGCAGTTCTTC CASSRTSGRAVNEQFF
. TRBJ2-1 few TRBV28 TGTGCCAGCAAGCCGGGTCCTACGGCCCACAATGAGCAGTTCTTC CASKPGPTAHNEQFF
TRBD2 TRBJ2-3 . TRBV9 TGTGCCAGCAGCGGGGGAGGGAGTTGGGATACGCAGTATTTT CASSGGGSWDTQYF
. TRBJ2-1 few TRBV10-1 TGCGCCAGCAGTAGTACGGGAACGGAGCAGTTCTTC CASSSTGTEQFF
TRBD1 TRBJ2-7 . TRBV28 TGTGCCAGCCTCCCCACACCGCCGGGACAGTCCTACGAGCAGTACTTC CASLPTPPGQSYEQYF
TRBD1 TRBJ1-1 . TRBV5-1 TGCGCCAGCAGCTTCCGGGACAGAGGGACTGAAGCTTTCTTT CASSFRDRGTEAFF
. TRBJ1-2 . TRBV9 TGTGCCAGCAGCGTAGTTGATGACAGTCTCTATGGCTACACCTTC CASSVVDDSLYGYTF
. TRBJ2-1 . TRBV7-2 TGTGCCAGCAGCTTAGTTTCAAGCCCGCCCTACAATGAGCAGTTCTTC CASSLVSSPPYNEQFF
TRBD2 TRBJ2-3 once TRBV27 TGTGCCAGCAGTTTAGTGGGAGGGCCAGGAGATACGCAGTATTTT CASSLVGGPGDTQYF
. TRBJ1-2 . TRBV2 TGTGCCAGCCGTACAGGGCCGCTGCGCGGCTACACCTTC CASRTGPLRGYTF
TRBD2 TRBJ2-3 . TRBV30 TGTGCCTGGAGCGTCCTTAGCGGGAGAGCAGATACGCAGTATTTT CAWSVLSGRADTQYF
. TRBJ2-3 . TRBV4-3 TGCGCCAGCAGCCTCGCGGTATGGGATACGCAGTATTTT CASSLAVWDTQYF